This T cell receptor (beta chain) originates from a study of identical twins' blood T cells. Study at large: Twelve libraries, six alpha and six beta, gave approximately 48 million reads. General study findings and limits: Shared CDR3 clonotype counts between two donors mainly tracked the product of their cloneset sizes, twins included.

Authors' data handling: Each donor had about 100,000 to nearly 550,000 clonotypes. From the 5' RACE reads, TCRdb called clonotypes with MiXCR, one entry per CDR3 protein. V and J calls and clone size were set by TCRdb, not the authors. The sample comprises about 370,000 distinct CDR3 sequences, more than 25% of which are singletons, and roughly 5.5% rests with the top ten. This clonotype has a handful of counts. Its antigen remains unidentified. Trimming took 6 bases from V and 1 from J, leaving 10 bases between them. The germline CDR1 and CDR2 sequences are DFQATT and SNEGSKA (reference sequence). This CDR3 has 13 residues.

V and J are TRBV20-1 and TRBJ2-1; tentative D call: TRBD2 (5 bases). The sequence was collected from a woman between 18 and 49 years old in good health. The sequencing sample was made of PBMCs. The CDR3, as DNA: TGCAGTGCGGACTTCGAGTCCTACAATGAGCAGTTCTTC. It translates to CSADFESYNEQFF.